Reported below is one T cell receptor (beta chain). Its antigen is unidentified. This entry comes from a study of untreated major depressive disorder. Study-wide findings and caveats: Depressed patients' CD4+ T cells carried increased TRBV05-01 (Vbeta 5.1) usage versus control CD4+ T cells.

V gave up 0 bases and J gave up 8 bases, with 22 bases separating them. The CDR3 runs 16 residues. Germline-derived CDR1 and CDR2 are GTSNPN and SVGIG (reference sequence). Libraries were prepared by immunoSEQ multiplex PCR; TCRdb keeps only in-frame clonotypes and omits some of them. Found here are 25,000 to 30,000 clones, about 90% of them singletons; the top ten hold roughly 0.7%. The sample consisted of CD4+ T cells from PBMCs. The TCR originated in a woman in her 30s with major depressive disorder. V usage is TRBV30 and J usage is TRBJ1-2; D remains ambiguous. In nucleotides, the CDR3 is TGTGCCTGGAGTGTAAGTGGGTCCGTAGGCTTAGAAGGCTACACCTTC. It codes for CAWSVSGSVGLEGYTF. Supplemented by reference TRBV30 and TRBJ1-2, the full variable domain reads SQTIHQWPATLVQPVGSPLSLECTVEGTSNPNLYWYRQAAGRGLQLLFYSVGIGQISSEVPQNLSASRPQDRQFILSSKKLLLSDSGFYLCAWSVSGSVGLEGYTFGSGTRLTVV.